The table lists the clone carrying this TCR beta chain with many counts. Its antigen is unknown. This sample is drawn from a study of regulatory T cells in long-lasting Graves disease. Notes on the study in general: Compared with new cases, persistent Graves' patients showed reduced TCR diversity.

Trimming stripped 3 bases from V and 7 bases from J, with 13 bases between. The germline V gene has CDR1 DFQATT and CDR2 SNEGSKA (reference sequence). There are 13 residues in the CDR3. Time point specified: newly diagnosed GD, antithyroid drugs for less than 3 months. The TCR library was made from RNA that had been extracted from PBMCs in TRIzol. Arm-PCR of CDR3 regions with iRepertoire HTBI primers generated TCR beta libraries. In TCRdb, the multiplex PCR reads were re-called with MiXCR into one record per CDR3 protein. Of approximately 230,000 distinct CDR3 sequences listed, about a sixth are singletons.

This material consisted of peripheral blood mononuclear cells (PBMCs), taken at new diagnosis, from a patient treated with antithyroid drugs. The chain combines TRBV20-1 with TRBJ1-5; D remains ambiguous. This TCR derives from a female donor with Graves disease. The CDR3 coding sequence is TGCAGTGCTAGCCCGGAGGCGGACCAGCCCCAGCATTTT. Translated, it gives CSASPEADQPQHF.